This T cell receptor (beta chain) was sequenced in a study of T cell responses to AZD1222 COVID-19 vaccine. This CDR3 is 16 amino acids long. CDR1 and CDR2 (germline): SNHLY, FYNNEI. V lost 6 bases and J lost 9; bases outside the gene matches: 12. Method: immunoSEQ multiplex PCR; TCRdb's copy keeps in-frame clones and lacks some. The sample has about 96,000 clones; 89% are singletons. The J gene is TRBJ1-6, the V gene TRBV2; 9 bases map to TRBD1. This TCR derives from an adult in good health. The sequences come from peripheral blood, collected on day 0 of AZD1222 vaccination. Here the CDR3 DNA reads TGTGCCAGCAGCCGGGACAGGGTTTCTTGGGCTTCACCCCTCCACTTT. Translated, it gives CASSRDRVSWASPLHF.